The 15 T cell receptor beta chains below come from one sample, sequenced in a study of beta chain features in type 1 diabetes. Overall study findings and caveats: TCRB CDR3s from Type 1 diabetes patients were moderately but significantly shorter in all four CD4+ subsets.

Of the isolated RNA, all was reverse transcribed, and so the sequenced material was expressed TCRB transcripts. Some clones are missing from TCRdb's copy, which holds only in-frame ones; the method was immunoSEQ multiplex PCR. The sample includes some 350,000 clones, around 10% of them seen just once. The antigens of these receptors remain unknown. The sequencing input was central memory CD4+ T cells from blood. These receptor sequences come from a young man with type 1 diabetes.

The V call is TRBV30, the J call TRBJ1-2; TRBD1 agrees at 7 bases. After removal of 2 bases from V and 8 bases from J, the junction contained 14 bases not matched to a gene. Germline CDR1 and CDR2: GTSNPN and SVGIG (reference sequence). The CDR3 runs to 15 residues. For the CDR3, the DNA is TGTGCCTGGAGTTTGAAGGGGGCTGAGTTGGGAGGCTACACCTTC. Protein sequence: CAWSLKGAELGGYTF.

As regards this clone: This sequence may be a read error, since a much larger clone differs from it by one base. The CDR3 protein is CASSRLNQETQYF. In DNA form, the CDR3 reads TGTGCCAGCAGCCGACTGAACCAAGAGACCCAGTACTTC. The V gene is TRBV7-9, the J gene TRBJ2-5; D is unresolved. Trimming stripped 5 bases from V and 0 bases from J, with 7 bases between. Germline loops: CDR1 SEHNR, CDR2 FQNEAQ (reference sequence). There are 13 residues in the CDR3. Full variable domain (missing parts from reference TRBV7-9 and TRBJ2-5): DTGVSQNPRHKITKRGQNVTFRCDPISEHNRLYWYRQTLGQGPEFLTYFQNEAQLEKSRLLSDRFSAERPKGSFSTLEIQRTEQGDSAMYLCASSRLNQETQYFGPGTRLLVL.

DNA for the CDR3: TGTGCCAGCAGCCGAGGGCCTAGCGGGAGATTGTACGAGCAGTACTTC. Translated, it gives CASSRGPSGRLYEQYF. This chain links TRBV7-8 with TRBJ2-7; 10 positions match TRBD2. With 5 bases clipped from V and 4 bases from J, the junction kept 11 bases outside the gene matches. The CDR3 contains 16 residues. Germline V gene lookup returns CDR1 SGHVS and CDR2 FQNEAQ.

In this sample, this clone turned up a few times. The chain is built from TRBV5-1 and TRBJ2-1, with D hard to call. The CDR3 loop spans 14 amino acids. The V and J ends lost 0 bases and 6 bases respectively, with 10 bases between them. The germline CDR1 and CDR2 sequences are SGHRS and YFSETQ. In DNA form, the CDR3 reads TGCGCCAGCAGCTTGGGTGGGGAACTCAATGAGCAGTTCTTC. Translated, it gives CASSLGGELNEQFF. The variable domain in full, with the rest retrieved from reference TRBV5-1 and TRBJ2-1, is KAGVTQTPRYLIKTRGQQVTLSCSPISGHRSVSWYQQTPGQGLQFLFEYFSETQRNKGNFPGRFSGRQFSNSRSEMNVSTLELGDSALYLCASSLGGELNEQFFGPGTRLTVL.

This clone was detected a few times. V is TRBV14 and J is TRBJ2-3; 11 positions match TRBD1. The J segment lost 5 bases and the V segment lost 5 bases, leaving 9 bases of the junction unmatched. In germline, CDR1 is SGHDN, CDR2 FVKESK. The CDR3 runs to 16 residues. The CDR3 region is CASSARPGQGEDTQYF. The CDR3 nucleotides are TGTGCCAGCAGCGCAAGACCGGGACAGGGGGAAGATACGCAGTATTTT. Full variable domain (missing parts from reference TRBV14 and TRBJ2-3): EAGVTQFPSHSVIEKGQTVTLRCDPISGHDNLYWYRRVMGKEIKFLLHFVKESKQDESGMPNNRFLAERTGGTYSTLKVQPAELEDSGVYFCASSARPGQGEDTQYFGPGTRLTVL.

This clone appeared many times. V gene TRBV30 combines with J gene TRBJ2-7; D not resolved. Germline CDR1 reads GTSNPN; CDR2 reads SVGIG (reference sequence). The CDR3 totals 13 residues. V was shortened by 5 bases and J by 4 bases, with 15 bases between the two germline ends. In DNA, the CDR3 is TGTGCCTGGGGCCTGGAACGGAGATACGAGCAGTACTTC. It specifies CAWGLERRYEQYF.

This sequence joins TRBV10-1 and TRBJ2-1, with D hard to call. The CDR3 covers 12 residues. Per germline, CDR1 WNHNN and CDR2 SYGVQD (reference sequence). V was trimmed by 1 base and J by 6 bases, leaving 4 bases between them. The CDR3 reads CASSEFGNEQFF. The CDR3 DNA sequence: TGCGCCAGCAGTGAGTTCGGCAATGAGCAGTTCTTC.

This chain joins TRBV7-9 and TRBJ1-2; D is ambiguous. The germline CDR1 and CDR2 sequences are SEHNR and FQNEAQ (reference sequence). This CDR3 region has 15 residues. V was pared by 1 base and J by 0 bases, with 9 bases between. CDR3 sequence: CASSLDSNSNYGYTF. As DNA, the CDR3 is TGTGCCAGCAGCTTAGACAGCAACTCTAACTATGGCTACACCTTC.

CDR3 sequence reads: CASRSRGYEQYF. In DNA form, the CDR3 reads TGTGCCAGCAGGTCCAGGGGCTACGAGCAGTACTTC. The chain employs TRBV28 and TRBJ2-7, with D possibly being TRBD1 (6 bases). Germline V gene lookup returns CDR1 MDHEN and CDR2 SYDVKM. This CDR3 is 12 amino acids long. V dropped 6 bases and J dropped 3 bases, with 9 bases sitting between them.

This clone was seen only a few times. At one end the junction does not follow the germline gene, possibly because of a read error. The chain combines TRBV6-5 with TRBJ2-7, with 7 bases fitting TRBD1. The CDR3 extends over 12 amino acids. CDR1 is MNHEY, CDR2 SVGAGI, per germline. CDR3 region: CASSSGQQGCDF. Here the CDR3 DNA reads TGTGCCAGCAGCTCGGGACAGCAAGGTTGCGACTTC.

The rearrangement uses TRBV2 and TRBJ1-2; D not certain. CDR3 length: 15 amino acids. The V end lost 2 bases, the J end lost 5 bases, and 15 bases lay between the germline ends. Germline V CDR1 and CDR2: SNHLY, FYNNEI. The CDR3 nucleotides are TGTGCCAGCAGTGAACTGGCCAAAGGAAATTATGGCTACACCTTC. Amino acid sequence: CASSELAKGNYGYTF. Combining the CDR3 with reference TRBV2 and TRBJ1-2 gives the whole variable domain EPEVTQTPSHQVTQMGQEVILRCVPISNHLYFYWYRQILGQKVEFLVSFYNNEISEKSEIFDDQFSVERPDGSNFTLKIRSTKLEDSAMYFCASSELAKGNYGYTFGSGTRLTVV.

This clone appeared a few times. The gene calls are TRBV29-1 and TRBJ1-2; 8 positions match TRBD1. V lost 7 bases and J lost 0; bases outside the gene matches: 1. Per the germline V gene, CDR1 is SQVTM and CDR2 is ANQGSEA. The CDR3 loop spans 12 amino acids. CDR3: CSGGQANYGYTF. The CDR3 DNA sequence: TGCAGCGGGGGACAGGCTAACTATGGCTACACCTTC.

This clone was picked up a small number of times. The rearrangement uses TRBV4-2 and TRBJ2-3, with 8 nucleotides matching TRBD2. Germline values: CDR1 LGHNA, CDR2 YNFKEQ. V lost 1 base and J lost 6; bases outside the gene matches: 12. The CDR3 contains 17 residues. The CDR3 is CASSQGVQREIVDTQYF. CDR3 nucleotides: TGTGCCAGCAGCCAAGGAGTGCAGCGGGAGATCGTGGATACGCAGTATTTT.

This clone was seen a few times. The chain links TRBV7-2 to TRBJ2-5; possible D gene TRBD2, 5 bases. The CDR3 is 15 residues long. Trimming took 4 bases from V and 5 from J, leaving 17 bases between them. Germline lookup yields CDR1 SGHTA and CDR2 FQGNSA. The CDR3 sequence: CASSSHRGPGETQYF. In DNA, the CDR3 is TGTGCCAGCAGCTCTCATCGAGGGCCGGGGGAGACCCAGTACTTC.

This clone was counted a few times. The DNA for the CDR3 is TGTGCCAGCAGTCGGGGACTAGCGGGAGGCACAGATACGCAGTATTTT. This translates into CASSRGLAGGTDTQYF. The rearrangement joins TRBV2 to TRBJ2-3, with 14 bases that match TRBD2. The germline V gene encodes CDR1 SNHLY and CDR2 FYNNEI. V shed 5 bases and J 1 base; nucleotides not matched to a gene: 2. CDR3 size: 16 residues.